Shown below are 4 T cell receptor beta chains from a single sample sequenced in a study of T cell repertoires in cytomegalovirus infection. TCRdb re-analysed the reads in MiXCR, keeping a single row per CDR3 protein. This sample has just under 550,000 distinct CDR3 sequences, with 26% found just once. What was sequenced was PBMCs. The receptors derive from a human donor in good health (CMV status not recorded). Some clones in this sample may be carry-over from other donors' samples.

The CDR3 DNA reads as TGTGCCAGCAGTGCTTCGACGGGCACGAACACCGGGGAGCTGTTTTTT. It codes for CASSASTGTNTGELFF. The J gene is TRBJ2-2, the V gene TRBV2; D is unresolved. The germline V gene has CDR1 SNHLY and CDR2 FYNNEI. The CDR3 sequence is 16 residues long. Deletions cut 4 bases from V and 0 bases from J, with 12 bases between.

The J gene is TRBJ2-4, the V gene TRBV12-3 or TRBV12-4; D could derive from TRBD1 or TRBD2 (5 bases each). The length of the CDR3 is 13 residues. Trimming took off 5 bases at V and 7 bases at J, with 12 bases between the two ends. CDR3 sequence reads: CASSIPGRNIQYF. The CDR3 DNA is TGTGCCAGCAGTATTCCGGGACGTAACATTCAGTACTTC.

The gene calls are TRBV20-1 and TRBJ1-3; D gene unclear. The germline CDR1 and CDR2 sequences are DFQATT and SNEGSKA (reference sequence). The ends were cut back, 5 bases at V and 11 bases at J, with 19 bases in the middle. The CDR3 extends over 13 amino acids. The CDR3 region has the DNA TGCAGTGCTCAAAGGGCAGGCGTAAGAGCCATATATTTT. This codes for CSAQRAGVRAIYF.

The J gene is TRBJ2-5, the V gene TRBV7-3, with TRBD1 identical over 9 bases. The length of the CDR3 is 15 residues. V dropped 5 bases and J dropped 2; count of bases not matched to a gene: 6. Germline values: CDR1 SGHTA, CDR2 FQGTGA. This CDR3 reads CASSLGQGRQETQYF. The CDR3 region has the DNA TGTGCCAGCAGCCTTGGACAGGGGCGACAAGAGACCCAGTACTTC.